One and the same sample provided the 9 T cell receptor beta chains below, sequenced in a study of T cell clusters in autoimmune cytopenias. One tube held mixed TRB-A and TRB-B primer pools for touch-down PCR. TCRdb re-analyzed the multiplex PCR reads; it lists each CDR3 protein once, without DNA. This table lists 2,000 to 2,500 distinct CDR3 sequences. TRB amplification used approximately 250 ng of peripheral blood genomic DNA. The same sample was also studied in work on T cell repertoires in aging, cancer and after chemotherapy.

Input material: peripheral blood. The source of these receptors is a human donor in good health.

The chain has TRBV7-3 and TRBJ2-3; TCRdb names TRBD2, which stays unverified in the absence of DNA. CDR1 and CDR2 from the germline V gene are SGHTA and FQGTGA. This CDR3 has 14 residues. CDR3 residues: CASSPGLETDTQYF.

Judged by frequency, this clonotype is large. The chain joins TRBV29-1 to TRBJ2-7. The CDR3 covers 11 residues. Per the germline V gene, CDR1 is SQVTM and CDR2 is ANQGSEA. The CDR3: CSVGTPYEQYF.

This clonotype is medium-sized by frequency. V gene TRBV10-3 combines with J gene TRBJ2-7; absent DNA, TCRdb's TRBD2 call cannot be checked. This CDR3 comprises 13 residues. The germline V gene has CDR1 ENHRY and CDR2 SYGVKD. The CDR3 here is CATATSGSYEQYF.

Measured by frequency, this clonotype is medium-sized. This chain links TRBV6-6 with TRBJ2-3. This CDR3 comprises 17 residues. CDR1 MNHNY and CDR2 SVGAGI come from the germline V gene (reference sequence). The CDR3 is CASSRGSSNRGTDTQYF.

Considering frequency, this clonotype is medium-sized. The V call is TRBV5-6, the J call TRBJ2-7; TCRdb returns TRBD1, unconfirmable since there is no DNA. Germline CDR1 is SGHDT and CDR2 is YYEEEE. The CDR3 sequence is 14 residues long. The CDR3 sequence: CASSPGTFSYEQYF. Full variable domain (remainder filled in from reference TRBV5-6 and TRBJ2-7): DAGVTQSPTHLIKTRGQQVTLRCSPKSGHDTVSWYQQALGQGPQFIFQYYEEEERQRGNFPDRFSGHQFPNYSSELNVNALLLGDSALYLCASSPGTFSYEQYFGPGTRLTVT.

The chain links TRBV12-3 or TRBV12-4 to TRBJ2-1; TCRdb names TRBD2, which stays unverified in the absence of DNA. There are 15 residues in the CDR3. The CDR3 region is CASSLEDSGHNEQFF.

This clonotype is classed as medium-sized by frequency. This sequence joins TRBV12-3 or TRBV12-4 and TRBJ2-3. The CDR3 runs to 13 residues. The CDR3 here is CASSSLVPDTQYF.

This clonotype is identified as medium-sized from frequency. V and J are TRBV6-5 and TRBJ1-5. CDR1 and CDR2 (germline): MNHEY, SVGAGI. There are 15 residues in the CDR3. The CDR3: CASSYSAASNQPQHF.

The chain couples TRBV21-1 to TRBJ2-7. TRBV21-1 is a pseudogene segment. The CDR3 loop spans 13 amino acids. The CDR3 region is CASSKGLGYEQYF.